A single T cell receptor (beta chain) is shown here with its context. Its antigen is not yet known. No clone much larger than this one lies a single base away; base qualities are absent. The data originate from a study of post-analysis software for immune sequencing data (dated by TCRdb to about 2015). A note on the overall study: Disease courses on record covered relapsing-remitting, secondary progressive and progressive-relapsing multiple sclerosis, though some patients had no subtype annotation. A subset of samples was prepared in parallel using single-end sample barcoding, then pooled and co-amplified after Illumina adapter ligation. Patient repertoires were compared against about twelve previously published healthy control repertoires from donors aged roughly 6 to 28 years. Findings and caveats that apply to the study as a whole: Direct clustering with F measure revealed strong co-clustering of samples prepared in the same batch, which led to a batch-effect correction. The multiple sclerosis patient group was slightly younger than the control group. Normalized Chao1 diversity was significantly lower in multiple sclerosis patients than controls, suggesting substantial peripheral T-cell clonal expansion. Patients showed significantly higher frequencies than controls for a handful of TRBV segments, among them TRBV5-6, TRBV5-1 and TRBV20-1.

To demonstrate the VDJtools post-analysis software, the study profiled TCR beta repertoires from the peripheral blood of about 13 young patients with multiple sclerosis. The multiple sclerosis patients were children and adolescents ranging in age from about 6 to 17 years. The receptor library was made with PCR. Sequencing relied on an Illumina HiSeq 2500. Unique molecular identifiers were incorporated into TCR beta cDNA libraries to reduce PCR and sequencing biases. Every 1 to 10 million input T cells yielded approximately 500,000 cDNA molecules, meaning each molecule approximated one T cell. The patient libraries were prepared and sequenced with the same protocol used for the earlier healthy control dataset. Within a given batch, samples were prepared together, multiplexed and sequenced on the same HiSeq lane. Per the original workflow: Raw barcoded reads were processed with MIGEC, discarding single-read molecular identifier groups before consensus assembly and CDR3 extraction. VDJtools was used for post-analysis of the clonotype tables, and diversity was normalized by down-sampling every dataset to the size of the smallest sample. To correct batch-related cross-sample contamination, repertoire overlap clustering matched CDR3 amino acid sequences but not nucleotide sequences. The raw public reads went through TCRdb reprocessing: fastp at Q25, MiXCR clone calling, in-frame beta chains kept. Every entry covers one CDR3 protein and lists the most common genes and DNA from its rows. These V and J calls originate from TCRdb's pipeline instead of the authors' own analysis. The sample profile shows under 650,000 distinct CDR3 sequences; roughly two fifths of them were found once. Around 1.7% of the sample comes from the top ten.

The germline ends are 6 bases apart after V is trimmed by 3 bases and J by 6 bases. The germline V gene specifies SGHTA as CDR1 and FQGNSA as CDR2. Taken from cysteine to phenylalanine, the CDR3 has 12 residues. Here the CDR3 DNA is all that survives: 36 bases in frame from base 1. This chain is built from TRBV7-2 and TRBJ2-1; the D gene cannot be named for sure. Sequenced sample: blood. This receptor was taken from a girl between 5 and 17 years old with multiple sclerosis. The CDR3 here reads CASSLYSNEQFF. The DNA sequence follows: TGTGCCAGCAGCTTGTACAGCAATGAGCAGTTCTTC.